The source of this T cell receptor beta chain is a study of T cell changes during pregnancy in multiple sclerosis. Clones were sequenced by immunoSEQ multiplex PCR, and TCRdb holds only the in-frame ones, with some missing. The sample contains about 85,000 clones, roughly nine tenths of which appear only once. The sequence was obtained from a female donor with multiple sclerosis, enrolled in a pregnancy study. Sequenced material: peripheral blood, taken in the first trimester of pregnancy.

CDR3 sequence (DNA): TGTGCCAGCAGTTTGGGAGGCGGGGGCACAGATACGCAGTATTTT. Its translation: CASSLGGGGTDTQYF. This chain joins TRBV27 and TRBJ2-3; a weak D match, TRBD2 (6 bases). Germline CDR1 MNHEY, CDR2 SMNVEV (reference sequence). V lost 3 bases and J 1 base, leaving 11 bases between the germline ends. CDR3 size: 15 residues.